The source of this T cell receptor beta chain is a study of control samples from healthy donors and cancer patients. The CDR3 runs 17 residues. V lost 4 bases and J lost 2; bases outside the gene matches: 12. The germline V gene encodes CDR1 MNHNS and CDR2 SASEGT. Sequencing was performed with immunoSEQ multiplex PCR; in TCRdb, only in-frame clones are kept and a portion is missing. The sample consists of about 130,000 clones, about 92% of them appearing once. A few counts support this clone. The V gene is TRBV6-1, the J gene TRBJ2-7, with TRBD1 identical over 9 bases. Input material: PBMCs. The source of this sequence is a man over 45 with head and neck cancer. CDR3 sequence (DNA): TGTGCCAGCAGTGGTTCCGGTTGGACAGGGGCAGCCTACGAGCAGTACTTC. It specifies CASSGSGWTGAAYEQYF.